Each of the 32 T cell receptor beta chains below was sequenced from the same sample in a study of T cell changes during pregnancy in multiple sclerosis. Clones were read by immunoSEQ multiplex PCR, and TCRdb kept only the in-frame ones, dropping some. Here the sample spans about 79,000 clones, 90% to 95% being singletons. Source: CD4+ T cells from peripheral blood mononuclear cells, taken in the second trimester of pregnancy. Receptors originate from a female donor with multiple sclerosis, enrolled in a pregnancy study.

The V and J genes are TRBV6-5 and TRBJ2-7; 10 bases are shared with TRBD2. Trimming removed 7 bases from V and 7 bases from J; junction bases left unmatched: 4. CDR3 size: 12 residues. From germline, CDR1 is MNHEY and CDR2 SVGAGI. The CDR3 reads CASTGTSVEQYF. In DNA form, the CDR3 reads TGTGCCAGCACGGGGACTAGCGTAGAGCAGTACTTC.

The CDR3 sequence: CASSATGQDFIQYF. The CDR3 bases are TGTGCCAGCAGCGCCACGGGACAGGACTTCATTCAGTACTTC. The chain combines TRBV7-9 with TRBJ2-4; TRBD1 matches 8 bases. V dropped 5 bases and J dropped 9; count of bases not matched to a gene: 9. The CDR3 sequence is 14 residues long. The germline V gene has CDR1 SEHNR and CDR2 FQNEAQ (reference sequence).

The V and J genes are TRBV6-5 and TRBJ1-6; D gene uncertain. Germline loops: CDR1 MNHEY, CDR2 SVGAGI. V lost 2 bases, J lost 7 bases, and 12 bases lay in between. This CDR3 region has 15 residues. The chain's CDR3 is CASSYQKMRNSPLHF. The DNA for the CDR3 is TGTGCCAGCAGTTACCAGAAGATGCGGAATTCACCCCTCCACTTT.

The J gene is TRBJ2-1, the V gene TRBV7-9; D is ambiguous. This CDR3 spans 12 amino acids. V was clipped by 1 base and J by 13 bases, with 11 bases between them. From germline, CDR1 is SEHNR and CDR2 FQNEAQ (reference sequence). CDR3 region: CASSLDLVEQFF. In nucleotides, the CDR3 is TGTGCCAGCAGCTTAGATCTAGTGGAACAGTTCTTC.

This clone is a singleton in its sample. This chain connects TRBV7-9 to TRBJ2-2, with TRBD1 matching over 8 bases. CDR3 length: 15 residues. Losses at the gene ends were 5 bases for V and 7 bases for J; bases not matched to a gene: 9. Germline CDR1 SEHNR, CDR2 FQNEAQ (reference sequence). The CDR3: CASSPGGPRGGELFF. In DNA form, the CDR3 reads TGTGCCAGCAGCCCAGGGGGCCCCAGAGGCGGGGAGCTGTTTTTT. The full variable domain, its missing parts supplied by reference TRBV7-9 and TRBJ2-2, is DTGVSQNPRHKITKRGQNVTFRCDPISEHNRLYWYRQTLGQGPEFLTYFQNEAQLEKSRLLSDRFSAERPKGSFSTLEIQRTEQGDSAMYLCASSPGGPRGGELFFGEGSRLTVL.

The chain carries TRBV2 and TRBJ2-1; TRBD2 is a possible D gene (6 bases). The CDR3 has 15 residues. The V gene lost 6 bases and the J gene lost 4 bases, with 16 bases spanning the gap. Germline assignment: CDR1 SNHLY and CDR2 FYNNEI. CDR3 amino acids: CASRLTGVSYNEQFF. CDR3 nucleotides: TGTGCCAGCAGGCTCACGGGGGTCTCGTACAATGAGCAGTTCTTC.

The chain joins TRBV27 to TRBJ2-7, with TRBD1 identical over 7 bases. Per germline, CDR1 MNHEY and CDR2 SMNVEV (reference sequence). The J segment lost 4 bases and the V segment lost 2 bases, leaving 8 bases of the junction unmatched. The CDR3 spans 15 residues. This CDR3 reads CASSLKLGRGYEQYF. The CDR3 DNA sequence: TGTGCCAGCAGTTTAAAATTGGGCAGGGGGTACGAGCAGTACTTC.

In its sample, this clone was seen once. This sequence joins TRBV11-2 and TRBJ2-5, with D uncertain. The length of the CDR3 is 13 residues. Germline CDR1 and CDR2: SGHAT and FQNNGV. Between the trimmed V and J ends, which lost 2 bases and 5 bases, there was a span of 9 bases. CDR3 in amino acids: CASSLSVRETQYF. CDR3 in DNA: TGTGCCAGCAGCTTAAGTGTCAGGGAGACCCAGTACTTC.

The sample holds many counts of this clone. The chain recombines TRBV27 with TRBJ1-4, with D unresolved. The CDR3 has 14 amino acids. Germline values: CDR1 MNHEY, CDR2 SMNVEV (reference sequence). Trimming removed 4 bases at V and 0 bases at J, with 6 bases between. CDR3 sequence reads: CASSYGTTNEKLFF. The CDR3, as DNA: TGTGCCAGCAGTTACGGGACAACTAATGAAAAACTGTTTTTT.

The count of this clone is one. The gene calls are TRBV28 and TRBJ1-5; possibly TRBD1 for D (6 bases). Trimming stripped 2 bases from V and 3 bases from J, with 11 bases between. Germline V gives CDR1 MDHEN, CDR2 SYDVKM. The CDR3 spans 15 residues. CDR3 region: CASSLPTGYNQPQHF. The CDR3, as DNA: TGTGCCAGCAGTTTACCGACAGGCTACAATCAGCCCCAGCATTTT.

The V and J genes are TRBV19 and TRBJ2-3; 9 bases line up with TRBD1. The V gene end was trimmed by 7 bases and the J gene end by 6 bases; junction bases not matched to a gene: 11. Germline CDR1 reads LNHDA; CDR2 reads SQIVND (reference sequence). CDR3 size: 15 residues. The CDR3 protein is CASTARDRVGDTQYF. As DNA, the CDR3 is TGTGCCAGTACCGCGAGGGACAGGGTTGGGGATACGCAGTATTTT. The full variable domain, its missing parts supplied by reference TRBV19 and TRBJ2-3, is DGGITQSPKYLFRKEGQNVTLSCEQNLNHDAMYWYRQDPGQGLRLIYYSQIVNDFQKGDIAEGYSVSREKKESFPLTVTSAQKNPTAFYLCASTARDRVGDTQYFGPGTRLTVL.

The gene calls are TRBV2 and TRBJ2-5; 7 nucleotides align to TRBD1. Germline assignment: CDR1 SNHLY and CDR2 FYNNEI. V lost 7 bases to trimming and J lost 4 bases; unmatched junction nucleotides: 9. This CDR3 has 14 residues. The CDR3 here is CASKQGQFGETQYF. For the CDR3, the DNA is TGTGCCAGCAAACAGGGACAGTTCGGAGAGACCCAGTACTTC.

This clone was detected a few times. The chain links TRBV7-2 to TRBJ2-3; possible D gene TRBD2, 6 bases. Germline V gives CDR1 SGHTA, CDR2 FQGNSA. Trimming removed 5 bases from V and 2 bases from J, with 14 bases in between. This CDR3 contains 15 residues. The CDR3 protein is CASSLTTRPTDTQYF. The CDR3 bases are TGTGCCAGCAGCCTAACGACTAGACCCACAGATACGCAGTATTTT.

The rearrangement joins TRBV5-1 to TRBJ2-3, with TRBD2 matching over 9 bases. Germline V gene data show CDR1 as SGHRS and CDR2 as YFSETQ. The CDR3 is made up of 16 amino acids. J was trimmed by 5 bases and V by 0 bases; bases with no gene match: 7. CDR3 residues: CASSLDAGGMGDTQYF. The CDR3 coding sequence is TGCGCCAGCAGCTTGGATGCGGGAGGGATGGGAGATACGCAGTATTTT.

This sequence joins TRBV5-6 and TRBJ1-1; tentatively, D is TRBD1 (5 bases). Per germline, CDR1 SGHDT and CDR2 YYEEEE. V lost 0 bases, J lost 8 bases, and 23 bases lay in between. CDR3 length: 17 residues. For the CDR3, the DNA is TGTGCCAGCAGCTTGGGGCTGGGGGGAACAGTCGTCGTCGAAGCTTTCTTT. As protein: CASSLGLGGTVVVEAFF.

The gene calls are TRBV4-3 and TRBJ2-1; 8 bases agree with TRBD1. Germline V gives CDR1 LGHNA, CDR2 YSLEER. The CDR3 totals 15 residues. Trimming removed 2 bases from V and 7 bases from J; junction bases left unmatched: 7. DNA of the CDR3: TGCGCCAGCAGCCAAAACAGGGGGATCGGGAATGAGCAGTTCTTC. This encodes CASSQNRGIGNEQFF.

This chain joins TRBV13 and TRBJ2-7, with TRBD2 identical over 11 bases. Germline values: CDR1 PRHDT, CDR2 FYEKMQ (reference sequence). The CDR3 extends over 16 amino acids. V lost 5 bases, J lost 5 bases, and 11 bases stayed unmatched. Here the CDR3 reads CASSRIIAGGRNEQYF. The CDR3 DNA reads as TGTGCCAGCAGCCGTATTATAGCGGGAGGGCGAAACGAGCAGTACTTC.

The J gene is TRBJ1-3, the V gene TRBV5-4; D is unresolved. The CDR3 covers 13 residues. From germline, CDR1 is SGHNT and CDR2 YYREEE (reference sequence). Trimming left V 3 bases short and J 2 bases short, with 6 bases between. The CDR3 protein is CASSYIAGNTIYF. The CDR3, as DNA: TGTGCCAGCAGCTACATTGCTGGAAACACCATATATTTT.

The chain links TRBV6-5 to TRBJ2-7; 7 bases fit TRBD1. V lost 0 bases and J lost 3; bases outside the gene matches: 5. Germline V lookup: CDR1 MNHEY, CDR2 SVGAGI. The CDR3 runs 15 residues. The CDR3, as DNA: TGTGCCAGCAGTTACTCAACGACAGGGAACTACGAGCAGTACTTC. This translates into CASSYSTTGNYEQYF.

The gene calls are TRBV6-1 and TRBJ1-2, with 8 positions matching TRBD1. Losses at the gene ends were 4 bases for V and 8 bases for J; bases not matched to a gene: 12. CDR3 length: 15 amino acids. The germline V gene has CDR1 MNHNS and CDR2 SASEGT. CDR3 sequence: CASSAYRDRSLGYTF. The CDR3 coding sequence is TGTGCCAGCAGTGCGTACCGGGACAGGAGCCTCGGCTACACCTTC.

This clone was observed a few times. This rearrangement joins TRBV19 to TRBJ2-1, with 10 bases that match TRBD2. Germline V lookup: CDR1 LNHDA, CDR2 SQIVND (reference sequence). The CDR3 spans 15 residues. Trimming removed 3 bases from V and 9 bases from J; junction bases left unmatched: 8. The CDR3 here is CASSISSGGNREQFF. CDR3 nucleotide sequence: TGTGCCAGTAGTATTTCTAGCGGGGGTAATCGTGAGCAGTTCTTC.

This clone was counted between two and nine times. The chain couples TRBV5-1 to TRBJ1-3; TRBD1 aligns across 9 bases. The CDR3 spans 15 residues. V dropped 2 bases and J dropped 4; count of bases not matched to a gene: 4. From germline, CDR1 is SGHRS and CDR2 YFSETQ. The CDR3 reads CASSLQGANGNTIYF. The CDR3 nucleotides read TGCGCCAGCAGCTTACAGGGGGCTAACGGAAACACCATATATTTT.

The chain recombines TRBV28 with TRBJ2-7, with D possibly matching TRBD1 (5 bases). V was trimmed by 8 bases and J by 0 bases, leaving 11 bases between them. The germline CDR1 and CDR2 sequences are MDHEN and SYDVKM. CDR3 length equals 13 residues. CDR3 in amino acids: CASGKTDSYEQYF. In nucleotides, the CDR3 is TGTGCCAGCGGCAAGACAGACTCCTACGAGCAGTACTTC.

This sequence joins TRBV25-1 and TRBJ1-1; 8 bases map to TRBD1. Germline CDR1 and CDR2: MGHDK and SYGVNS. V lost 1 base and J lost 1; bases outside the gene matches: 5. The CDR3 has 16 amino acids. The CDR3 spells CASSEFGGTGNTEAFF. CDR3 bases: TGTGCCAGCAGTGAATTTGGGGGGACAGGGAACACTGAAGCTTTCTTT. The full variable domain, with the rest looked up from reference TRBV25-1 and TRBJ1-1, is EADIYQTPRYLVIGTGKKITLECSQTMGHDKMYWYQQDPGMELHLIHYSYGVNSTEKGDLSSESTVSRIRTEHFPLTLESARPSHTSQYLCASSEFGGTGNTEAFFGQGTRLTVV.

V and J are TRBV5-8 and TRBJ1-2, with D possibly TRBD1 on 5 matching bases. Germline CDR1 is SGHTS and CDR2 is YDEGEE. The CDR3 totals 15 residues. V lost 5 bases, J lost 4 bases, and 18 bases lay in between. In nucleotides, the CDR3 is TGTGCCAGCAGTTTGCTTCTGGGCAGGGTCTATGGCTACACCTTC. Amino acids: CASSLLLGRVYGYTF.

V usage is TRBV4-3 and J usage is TRBJ2-7, with a possible D match to TRBD1 (6 bases). This CDR3 region has 14 residues. Germline V CDR1 and CDR2: LGHNA, YSLEER. Trimming stripped 0 bases from V and 4 bases from J, with 10 bases between. CDR3 sequence reads: CASSQEDRTYEQYF. The CDR3 DNA reads as TGCGCCAGCAGCCAAGAAGACAGGACGTACGAGCAGTACTTC.

The J gene is TRBJ1-4, the V gene TRBV28; TRBD1 is a possible D gene (5 bases). Trimming cost V 6 bases and J 12 bases, with 23 bases left between them. Germline V gene data show CDR1 as MDHEN and CDR2 as SYDVKM. The CDR3 is made up of 15 amino acids. The CDR3: CASSIGHGGYVELFF. The CDR3 region has the DNA TGTGCCAGCAGCATTGGACACGGAGGGTATGTTGAACTGTTTTTT.

The chain employs TRBV4-3 and TRBJ2-7; TRBD2 might be the D (7 bases). With 2 bases removed from V and 2 bases from J, the gap between germline ends came to 19 bases. Germline-derived CDR1 and CDR2 are LGHNA and YSLEER. This CDR3 contains 17 residues. The chain's CDR3 is CASSQSPSSGGPYEQYF. CDR3 DNA: TGCGCCAGCAGCCAAAGTCCCTCATCGGGGGGCCCCTACGAGCAGTACTTC.

The chain links TRBV28 to TRBJ2-2; tentative D call: TRBD1 (6 bases). Trimming cost V 2 bases and J 1 base, with 8 bases left between them. The CDR3 is 15 amino acids. Germline values: CDR1 MDHEN, CDR2 SYDVKM. This CDR3 is CASSLGQMNTGELFF. CDR3 DNA: TGTGCCAGCAGTTTAGGACAGATGAACACCGGGGAGCTGTTTTTT.

The chain combines TRBV19 with TRBJ1-1; 8 nucleotides match TRBD1. The CDR3 runs to 15 residues. The trim removed 4 bases at V and 0 bases at J, leaving 4 bases unmatched. The germline CDR1 and CDR2 sequences are LNHDA and SQIVND (reference sequence). CDR3 sequence: CASSTWDRMNTEAFF. CDR3 DNA sequence: TGTGCCAGTAGTACTTGGGACAGGATGAACACTGAAGCTTTCTTT.

The chain uses TRBV19 and TRBJ2-1, with 12 bases that match TRBD2. The germline CDR1 and CDR2 sequences are LNHDA and SQIVND (reference sequence). The V segment lost 5 bases and the J segment 7 bases; nucleotides outside the gene matches: 15. This CDR3 region has 18 residues. CDR3 DNA: TGTGCCAGTAGTGCTCTGGCTAGCGGGGGGGCCTTTGGAAATGAGCAGTTCTTC. It codes for CASSALASGGAFGNEQFF. The full variable domain, completed using reference TRBV19 and TRBJ2-1, is DGGITQSPKYLFRKEGQNVTLSCEQNLNHDAMYWYRQDPGQGLRLIYYSQIVNDFQKGDIAEGYSVSREKKESFPLTVTSAQKNPTAFYLCASSALASGGAFGNEQFFGPGTRLTVL.

The rearrangement uses TRBV19 and TRBJ1-3; TRBD1 matches 7 bases. Germline CDR1 is LNHDA and CDR2 is SQIVND (reference sequence). The J segment lost 4 bases and the V segment lost 5 bases, leaving 5 bases of the junction unmatched. The CDR3 has 14 amino acids. CDR3 in DNA: TGTGCCAGTAGTCCGACAGGGTCCGGAAACACCATATATTTT. This gives the protein CASSPTGSGNTIYF.